Listed below are T cell receptor beta chains from one sample, sequenced in a study of blood T cell repertoires in COVID-19. Libraries were prepared by immunoSEQ multiplex PCR; TCRdb keeps only in-frame clonotypes and omits some of them. The sample records about 210,000 clones, 85% being singletons. The sample comprised PBMCs or T cells enriched from blood (not recorded which). Receptor source: a man between 40 and 49 years old who had recovered from COVID-19. Each CDR3 is given with its conserved first and last residue. Each record gives: V gene, J gene, D gene, clone size, CDR3 DNA, CDR3 protein. The D gene is left open where the match is weak. The listing skips clone size in some rows; elsewhere it reads once, few, many or a size class.

V: TRBV7-9
J: TRBJ2-2
D: -
size: -
DNA: TGTGCCATACAACAGACACTTACGAACACCGGGGAGCTGTTTTTT
CDR3: CAIQQTLTNTGELFF

V: TRBV2
J: TRBJ1-2
D: -
size: -
DNA: TGTGCCAGCAGTGAGGTGGCAGGGTATGGCTACACCTTC
CDR3: CASSEVAGYGYTF

V: TRBV29-1
J: TRBJ2-7
D: TRBD2
size: -
DNA: TGCAGCGTTCGGGACTACTTTTACGAGCAGTACTTC
CDR3: CSVRDYFYEQYF

V: TRBV11-2
J: TRBJ1-1
D: TRBD1
size: -
DNA: TGTGCCAGCAGCTTAGGACAGGGCAACACTGAAGCTTTCTTT
CDR3: CASSLGQGNTEAFF

V: TRBV24-1
J: TRBJ2-1
D: -
size: -
DNA: TGTGCCACCAGTGATACGACAGTAAGCTCCTACAATGAGCAGTTCTTC
CDR3: CATSDTTVSSYNEQFF

V: TRBV2
J: TRBJ2-7
D: -
size: -
DNA: TGTGCCAGCAGCCTCCCCAACGCCGGCCGGGGCCAGGGGAAGCAGTACTTC
CDR3: CASSLPNAGRGQGKQYF

V: TRBV3-1/TRBV3-2
J: TRBJ2-3
D: -
size: -
DNA: TGTGCCAGCAGCCAAGGCGCCTCCCTAAGCACAGATACGCAGTATTTT
CDR3: CASSQGASLSTDTQYF

V: TRBV2
J: TRBJ1-1
D: TRBD1
size: -
DNA: TGTGCCAGCGGGTCCGAGACAGGGGAAACATCTGAAGCTTTCTTT
CDR3: CASGSETGETSEAFF

V: TRBV4-3
J: TRBJ2-1
D: -
size: -
DNA: TGCGCCAGCAGCTGGGAGACGGGCGGGCCTCGGCTCTTC
CDR3: CASSWETGGPRLF

V: TRBV6-5
J: TRBJ2-7
D: TRBD1
size: -
DNA: TGTGCCAGCAGTTACTCGAGGGACAGGGCCCACGAGCAGTACTTC
CDR3: CASSYSRDRAHEQYF

V: TRBV6-5
J: TRBJ1-6
D: -
size: -
DNA: TGTGCCAGCAGTCCGTACGTGGCTTATTCACCCCTCCACTTT
CDR3: CASSPYVAYSPLHF

V: TRBV14
J: TRBJ2-1
D: -
size: -
DNA: TGTGCCAGCAGCCACATAGATCCATGGCGGACTAAACTTTACAATGAGCAGTTCTTC
CDR3: CASSHIDPWRTKLYNEQFF

V: TRBV5-6
J: TRBJ2-5
D: TRBD1
size: -
DNA: TGTGCCAGCAGCTGGGACAGGGTGGGAGAGACCCAGTACTTC
CDR3: CASSWDRVGETQYF

V: TRBV9
J: TRBJ2-5
D: -
size: -
DNA: TGTGCCAGCAGCGTAGTTTCCGGAGGAACCGAGACCCAGTACTTC
CDR3: CASSVVSGGTETQYF

V: TRBV5-1
J: TRBJ1-6
D: -
size: -
DNA: TGCGCCAGCAGCTTGGAGACATCGAATTCACCCCTCCACTTT
CDR3: CASSLETSNSPLHF

V: TRBV6-2/TRBV6-3
J: TRBJ1-2
D: TRBD1
size: -
DNA: TGTGCCAGCAGTCAAACAGGGGCGCGGGGCTACACCTTC
CDR3: CASSQTGARGYTF

V: TRBV29-1
J: TRBJ2-3
D: TRBD1
size: few
DNA: TGCAGCGTTGAGACAGGGCCAGATACGCAGTATTTT
CDR3: CSVETGPDTQYF

V: TRBV27
J: TRBJ2-7
D: TRBD1
size: few
DNA: TGTGCCAGCAGTTTCTCTACGGGACAGAGGACCTACGAGCAGTACTTC
CDR3: CASSFSTGQRTYEQYF

V: TRBV15
J: TRBJ1-4
D: TRBD1
size: -
DNA: TGTGCCACCAGCCCTCGGACAGGGGGAGGTGAAAAACTGTTTTTT
CDR3: CATSPRTGGGEKLFF

V: TRBV27
J: TRBJ2-7
D: -
size: -
DNA: TGTGCCAGCAGGGGCGCACCATACTACGAGCAGTACTTC
CDR3: CASRGAPYYEQYF

V: TRBV30
J: TRBJ1-2
D: -
size: few
DNA: TGTGCCTGGAGTGTAGGGTCGGGGGGTCTAGGCGGCTACACCTTC
CDR3: CAWSVGSGGLGGYTF

V: TRBV9
J: TRBJ2-3
D: TRBD2
size: -
DNA: TGTGCCAGCAGCACGGGACTAGCGGGAGGGTTATCCACAGATACGCAGTATTTT
CDR3: CASSTGLAGGLSTDTQYF

V: TRBV2
J: TRBJ2-5
D: TRBD2
size: -
DNA: TGTGCCAGCAGTGAACGGACTAGCGGCGGGAGGAGGGAGACCCAGTACTTC
CDR3: CASSERTSGGRRETQYF

V: TRBV30
J: TRBJ2-1
D: TRBD1
size: -
DNA: TGTGCCTGGATCGACCGACAGGGGGCCTACTCCTACAATGAGCAGTTCTTC
CDR3: CAWIDRQGAYSYNEQFF

V: TRBV2
J: TRBJ2-1
D: TRBD2
size: -
DNA: TGTGCCAGCAGTGAAGCGCCCAGCGGGAGGGCCGGGAATGAGCAGTTCTTC
CDR3: CASSEAPSGRAGNEQFF

V: TRBV19
J: TRBJ2-7
D: TRBD2
size: -
DNA: TGTGCCAGTAGTATTGCTCGGACTAGCGGAAATATCTACGAGCAGTACTTC
CDR3: CASSIARTSGNIYEQYF

V: TRBV15
J: TRBJ2-5
D: -
size: -
DNA: TGTGCCACCAGCAGAGGAACAGGAGCGGGAGAGACCCAGTACTTC
CDR3: CATSRGTGAGETQYF

V: TRBV7-8
J: TRBJ2-7
D: TRBD2
size: -
DNA: TGTGCCAGCAGCACTACCTTGCCTAGCGGGAGTATGAACGAGCAGTACTTC
CDR3: CASSTTLPSGSMNEQYF

V: TRBV7-9
J: TRBJ2-3
D: -
size: once
DNA: TGTGCCAGCAGCATACAGGGAAGAATGGATACGCAGTATTTT
CDR3: CASSIQGRMDTQYF

V: TRBV19
J: TRBJ2-7
D: TRBD2
size: -
DNA: TGTGCCAGTAGTTCAGCGGGAGCCGGCTCCTACGAGCAGTACTTC
CDR3: CASSSAGAGSYEQYF

V: TRBV5-1
J: TRBJ2-5
D: TRBD2
size: -
DNA: TGCGCCAGCAGCTTGGCAATCGGGCTAGCGGGAGGCCAAGAGACCCAGTACTTC
CDR3: CASSLAIGLAGGQETQYF

V: TRBV11-2
J: TRBJ1-4
D: -
size: -
DNA: TGTGCCAGCAGCAGCCAGGGGACAACTAATGAAAAACTGTTTTTT
CDR3: CASSSQGTTNEKLFF

V: TRBV3-1/TRBV3-2
J: TRBJ2-1
D: TRBD2
size: -
DNA: TGTGCCAGCAGCCAAGAAGGCGGGGGAAGTGAGCAGTTCTTC
CDR3: CASSQEGGGSEQFF

V: TRBV29-1
J: TRBJ1-4
D: -
size: -
DNA: TGCAGCGGGGCCGGGACACATAATGAAAAACTGTTTTTT
CDR3: CSGAGTHNEKLFF

V: TRBV2
J: TRBJ2-3
D: TRBD2
size: few
DNA: TGTGCCTCACGGAGGGCTAGCGGGAGCACAGATACGCAGTATTTT
CDR3: CASRRASGSTDTQYF

V: TRBV4-1
J: TRBJ1-2
D: -
size: -
DNA: TGCGCCAGCAGCCAAGGCGGTGGGGGAGGGGACTATGGCTACACCTTC
CDR3: CASSQGGGGGDYGYTF

V: TRBV6-5
J: TRBJ1-2
D: -
size: -
DNA: TGTGCCAGCAGTTATTACGGTAGCTATGGCTACACCTTC
CDR3: CASSYYGSYGYTF

V: TRBV7-2
J: TRBJ1-3
D: -
size: -
DNA: TGTGCCAGCAGCTTACAGGGCAACTCTGGAAACACCATATATTTT
CDR3: CASSLQGNSGNTIYF

V: TRBV27
J: TRBJ2-7
D: -
size: once
DNA: TGTGCCAGCAGTTTTGGGGGCGGAGCTTCCTACGAGCAGTACTTC
CDR3: CASSFGGGASYEQYF

V: TRBV9
J: TRBJ2-1
D: TRBD2
size: -
DNA: TGTGCCAGCAGCGCGAGGACTAGCTACAATGAGCAGTTCTTC
CDR3: CASSARTSYNEQFF

V: TRBV7-2
J: TRBJ2-7
D: -
size: -
DNA: TGTGCCAGCAGCTTAAAACAGTACGAGCAGTACTTC
CDR3: CASSLKQYEQYF